The T cell receptor beta chain under discussion was sequenced for a study of spatial heterogeneity in lung cancer. Time point noted: sample taken at primary tumor resection. Whole RNA, which was extracted from tumor, nontumor lung tissue or frozen PBMC, was sequenced without any cell sorting. Each CDR3 protein gets one entry after TCRdb re-called the 5' RACE reads with MiXCR. The sample lists approximately 40,000 distinct CDR3 sequences; approximately 7.5% were seen once. Specimen: PBMCs, collected at surgery. The source of this sequence is a male donor with early-stage non-small cell lung cancer.

The DNA for the CDR3 is TGTGCCATCAGTGAGATGCAGGTAAACACTGAAGCTTTCTTT. Translating it yields CAISEMQVNTEAFF. The J gene is TRBJ1-1, the V gene TRBV10-3; no firm D call. This CDR3 contains 14 residues. V was cut by 2 bases and J by 2 bases, with 9 bases left in between. Germline lookup yields CDR1 ENHRY and CDR2 SYGVKD.